A selection of T cell receptor beta chains follows, all from one sample in a study of persistence of HIV-infected CD4 T cells. Here immunoSEQ multiplex PCR was the method, and the copy in TCRdb shows in-frame clones only, minus some. The sample carries 30,000 or so clones, 82% recorded once. Their target antigens are unknown. The sample consisted of CD4+ T cells sorted from PBMCs after approximately 19-hour stimulation, taken from a patient who received antiretroviral therapy. These receptors all come from an adult woman with HIV who was CMV-seropositive. Each CDR3 is given with its conserved first and last residue. The D gene is left open where the match is weak. Size is stated for part of the rows, as once, few or many counts, or as a class when the clone is expanded.

d_gene,j_gene,abundance,v_gene,CDR3aa,CDR3nt
NA,TRBJ1-2,few,TRBV7-8,CASSLAEDSRSISNYGYTF,TGTGCCAGCAGCTTAGCAGAGGACAGTCGATCCATTTCCAACTATGGCTACACCTTC
TRBD1,TRBJ2-1,NA,TRBV29-1,CSVRGQVDEQFF,TGCAGCGTTAGGGGACAGGTCGATGAGCAGTTCTTC
TRBD1,TRBJ1-5,once,TRBV5-6,CASSSFRTGFFNQPQHF,TGTGCCAGCAGCTCCTTTCGGACAGGATTTTTCAATCAGCCCCAGCATTTT
TRBD2,TRBJ2-5,NA,TRBV4-3,CASSQERGETQYF,TGCGCCAGCAGCCAAGAGCGGGGGGAGACCCAGTACTTC
NA,TRBJ1-6,NA,TRBV9,CASNTIGVGSPLHF,TGTGCCAGCAACACTATCGGGGTTGGCTCACCCCTCCACTTT
NA,TRBJ2-6,few,TRBV5-1,CAILLSGANVLTF,TGCGCCATCCTACTCTCTGGGGCCAACGTCCTGACTTTC
NA,TRBJ1-3,NA,TRBV10-1,CASSEFLGDTIYF,TGCGCCAGCAGTGAGTTCCTTGGAGACACCATATATTTT
NA,TRBJ1-2,NA,TRBV30,CAWSGAVYGYTF,TGTGCCTGGAGTGGAGCGGTCTATGGCTACACCTTC
NA,TRBJ2-3,NA,TRBV5-6,CASSRREGDTQYF,TGTGCCAGCAGCCGAAGAGAAGGAGATACGCAGTATTTT
TRBD1,TRBJ1-1,NA,TRBV29-1,CSVETGAGTEAFF,TGCAGCGTAGAAACAGGGGCCGGAACTGAAGCTTTCTTT
NA,TRBJ1-5,once,TRBV7-6,CASSLPDQPQHF,TGTGCCAGCAGCTTGCCTGATCAGCCCCAGCATTTT